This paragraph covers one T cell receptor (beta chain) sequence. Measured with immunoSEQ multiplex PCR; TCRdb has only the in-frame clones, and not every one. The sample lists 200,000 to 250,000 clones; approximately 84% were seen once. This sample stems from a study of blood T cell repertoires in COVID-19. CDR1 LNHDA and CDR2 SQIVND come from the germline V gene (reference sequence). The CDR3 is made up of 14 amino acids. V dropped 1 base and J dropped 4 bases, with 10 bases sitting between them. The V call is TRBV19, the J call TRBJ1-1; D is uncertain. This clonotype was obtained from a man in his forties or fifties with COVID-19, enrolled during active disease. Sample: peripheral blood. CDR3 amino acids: CASSIVGGSTEAFF. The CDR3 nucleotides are TGTGCCAGTAGTATAGTTGGAGGGAGCACTGAAGCTTTCTTT.